The T cell receptor (beta chain) under discussion was sequenced for a study of cytomegalovirus exposure and HLA in healthy donors. A word on this clone: The CDR3 does not end in the conserved phenylalanine or tryptophan, so this is likely a read error.

The PCR ran on 60 Vbeta and 13 Jbeta primers. The table came from immunoSEQ multiplex PCR; TCRdb's copy has only in-frame clones and leaves some out. The top ten hold about 2% of the sample, which has around 130,000 clones, 81% seen once. Germline trimming cut 0 bases from V and 7 bases from J; bases unmatched to any gene: 11. Germline V gene lookup returns CDR1 ENHRY and CDR2 SYGVKD. The length of the CDR3 is 17 residues. Sequenced sample: PBMCs. The chain recombines TRBV10-3 with TRBJ1-2, with TRBD1 matching over 10 bases. The TCR comes from a woman in her 40s in good health and CMV-seronegative. The CDR3 reads CAISESKTGTGVGGYTL. The CDR3 bases are TGTGCCATCAGTGAGTCGAAGACCGGGACAGGGGTGGGTGGCTACACCCTC.